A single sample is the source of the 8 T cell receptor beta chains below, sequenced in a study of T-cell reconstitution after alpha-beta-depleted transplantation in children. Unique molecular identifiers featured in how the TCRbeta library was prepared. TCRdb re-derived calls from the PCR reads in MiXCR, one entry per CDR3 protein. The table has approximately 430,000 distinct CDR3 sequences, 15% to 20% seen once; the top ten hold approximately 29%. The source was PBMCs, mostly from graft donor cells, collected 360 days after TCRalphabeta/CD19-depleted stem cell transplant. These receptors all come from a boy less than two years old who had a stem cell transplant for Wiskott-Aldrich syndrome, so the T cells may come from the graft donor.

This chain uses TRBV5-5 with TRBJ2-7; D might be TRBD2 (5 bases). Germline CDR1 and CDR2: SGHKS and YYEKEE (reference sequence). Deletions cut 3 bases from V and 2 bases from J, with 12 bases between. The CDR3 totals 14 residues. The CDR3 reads CASSSSPGTYEQYF. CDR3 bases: TGTGCCAGCAGCTCTTCTCCCGGGACCTACGAGCAGTACTTC.

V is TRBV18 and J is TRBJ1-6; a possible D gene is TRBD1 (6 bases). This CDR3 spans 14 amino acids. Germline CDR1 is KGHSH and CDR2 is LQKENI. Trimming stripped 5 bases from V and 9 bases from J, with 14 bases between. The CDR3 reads CASSVQGQGSPLHF. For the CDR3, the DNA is TGTGCCAGCTCAGTACAGGGACAAGGTTCACCCCTCCACTTT.

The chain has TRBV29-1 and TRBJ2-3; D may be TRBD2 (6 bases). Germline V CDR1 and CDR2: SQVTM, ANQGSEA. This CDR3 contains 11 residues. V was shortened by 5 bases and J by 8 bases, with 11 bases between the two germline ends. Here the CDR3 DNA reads TGCAGCGTTTTCTTGGGGGGTACGCAGTATTTT. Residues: CSVFLGGTQYF.

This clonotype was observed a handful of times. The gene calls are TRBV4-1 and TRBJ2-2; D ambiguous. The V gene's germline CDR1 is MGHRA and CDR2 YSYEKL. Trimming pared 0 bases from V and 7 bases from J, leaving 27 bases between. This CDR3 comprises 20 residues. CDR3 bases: TGCGCCAGCAGCCAAGATCGGCGAAAAAAAAGCTCGTTTGATGGCGGGGAGCTGTTTTTT. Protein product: CASSQDRRKKSSFDGGELFF.

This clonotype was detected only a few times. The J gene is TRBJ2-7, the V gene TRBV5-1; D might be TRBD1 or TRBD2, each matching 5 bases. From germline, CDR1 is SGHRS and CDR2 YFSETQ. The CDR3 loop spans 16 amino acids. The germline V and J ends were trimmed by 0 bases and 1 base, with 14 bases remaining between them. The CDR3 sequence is CASSLVIVGGSYEQYF. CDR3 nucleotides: TGCGCCAGCAGCTTGGTCATTGTTGGGGGATCCTACGAGCAGTACTTC.

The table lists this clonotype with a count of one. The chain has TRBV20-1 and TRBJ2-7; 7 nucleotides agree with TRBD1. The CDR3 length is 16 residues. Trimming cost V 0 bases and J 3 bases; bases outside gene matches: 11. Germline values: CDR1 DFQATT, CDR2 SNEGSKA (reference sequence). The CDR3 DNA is TGCAGTGCTAGAGATATAACAGGGGCAAAGAGCTACGAGCAGTACTTC. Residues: CSARDITGAKSYEQYF.

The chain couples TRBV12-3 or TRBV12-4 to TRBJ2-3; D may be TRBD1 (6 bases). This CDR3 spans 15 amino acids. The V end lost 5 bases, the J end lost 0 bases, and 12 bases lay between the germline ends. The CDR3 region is CASSMGGGSTDTQYF. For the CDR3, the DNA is TGTGCCAGCAGTATGGGTGGGGGCAGCACAGATACGCAGTATTTT.

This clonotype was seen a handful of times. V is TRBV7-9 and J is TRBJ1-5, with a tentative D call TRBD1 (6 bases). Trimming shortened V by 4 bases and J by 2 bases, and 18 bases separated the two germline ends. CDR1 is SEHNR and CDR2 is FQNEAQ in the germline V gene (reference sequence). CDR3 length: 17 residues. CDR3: CASSSGSGARGNQPQHF. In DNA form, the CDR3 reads TGTGCCAGCAGCTCGGGGTCGGGGGCGAGAGGCAATCAGCCCCAGCATTTT.